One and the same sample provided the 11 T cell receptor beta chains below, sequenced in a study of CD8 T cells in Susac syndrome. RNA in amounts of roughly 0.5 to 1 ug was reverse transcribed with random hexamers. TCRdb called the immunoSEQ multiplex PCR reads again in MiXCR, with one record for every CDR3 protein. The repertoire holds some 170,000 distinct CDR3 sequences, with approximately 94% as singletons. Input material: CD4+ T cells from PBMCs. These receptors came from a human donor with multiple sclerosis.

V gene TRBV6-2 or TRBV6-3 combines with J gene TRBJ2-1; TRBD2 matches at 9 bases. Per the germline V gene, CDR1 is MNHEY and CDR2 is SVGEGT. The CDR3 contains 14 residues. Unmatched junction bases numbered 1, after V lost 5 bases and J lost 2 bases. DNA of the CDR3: TGTGCCAGCAGTAGGACTAGCGCCTACAATGAGCAGTTCTTC. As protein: CASSRTSAYNEQFF.

The chain's CDR3 is CASSESLIGQPQHF. The CDR3, as DNA: TGTGCCAGCAGCGAGTCCCTTATTGGGCAGCCCCAGCATTTT. This sequence joins TRBV9 and TRBJ1-5, with D hard to call. CDR1 and CDR2 from the germline V gene are SGDLS and YYNGEE. The V gene lost 3 bases and the J gene lost 7 bases, with 14 bases spanning the gap. The CDR3 is 14 amino acids.

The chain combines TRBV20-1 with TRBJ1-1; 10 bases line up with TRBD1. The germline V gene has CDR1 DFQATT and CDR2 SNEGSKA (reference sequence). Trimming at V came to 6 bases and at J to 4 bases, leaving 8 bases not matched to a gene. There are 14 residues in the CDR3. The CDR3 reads CSALDRGMGTEAFF. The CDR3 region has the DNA TGCAGTGCCCTGGACAGGGGGATGGGCACTGAAGCTTTCTTT.

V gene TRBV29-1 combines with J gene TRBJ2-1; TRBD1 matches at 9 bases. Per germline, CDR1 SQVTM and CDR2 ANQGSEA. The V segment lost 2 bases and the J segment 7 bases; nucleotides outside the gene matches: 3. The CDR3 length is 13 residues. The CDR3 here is CSVESDRGNEQFF. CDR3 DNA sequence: TGCAGCGTTGAAAGCGACAGGGGGAATGAGCAGTTCTTC.

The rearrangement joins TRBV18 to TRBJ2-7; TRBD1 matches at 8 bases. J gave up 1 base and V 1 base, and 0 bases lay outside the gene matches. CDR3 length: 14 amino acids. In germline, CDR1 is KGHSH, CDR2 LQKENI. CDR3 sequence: CASSPRDRSYEQYF. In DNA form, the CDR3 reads TGTGCCAGCTCACCACGGGACAGGTCCTACGAGCAGTACTTC.

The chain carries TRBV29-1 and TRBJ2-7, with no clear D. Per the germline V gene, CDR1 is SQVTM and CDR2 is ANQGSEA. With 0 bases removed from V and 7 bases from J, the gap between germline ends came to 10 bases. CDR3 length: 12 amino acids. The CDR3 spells CSVEDLSQEQYF. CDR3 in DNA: TGCAGCGTTGAAGATCTGTCGCAAGAGCAGTACTTC.

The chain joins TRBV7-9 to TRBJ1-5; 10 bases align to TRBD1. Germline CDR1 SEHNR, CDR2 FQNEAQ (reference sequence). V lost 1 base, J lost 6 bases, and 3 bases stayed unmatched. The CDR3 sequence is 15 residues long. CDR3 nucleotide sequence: TGTGCCAGCAGCTTAGGACAGGGGGCTGGTCAGCCCCAGCATTTT. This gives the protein CASSLGQGAGQPQHF.

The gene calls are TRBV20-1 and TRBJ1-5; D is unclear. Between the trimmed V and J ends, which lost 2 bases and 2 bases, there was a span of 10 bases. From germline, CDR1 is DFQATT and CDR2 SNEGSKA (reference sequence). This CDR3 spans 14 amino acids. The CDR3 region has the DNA TGCAGTGCTAGACAGAGGACGGGCAATCAGCCCCAGCATTTT. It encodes CSARQRTGNQPQHF.

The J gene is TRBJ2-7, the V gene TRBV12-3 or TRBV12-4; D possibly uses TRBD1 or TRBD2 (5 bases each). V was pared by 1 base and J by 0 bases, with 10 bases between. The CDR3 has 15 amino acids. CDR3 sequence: CASSLVAGSSYEQYF. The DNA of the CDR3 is TGTGCCAGCAGTTTAGTAGCAGGGAGCTCCTACGAGCAGTACTTC.

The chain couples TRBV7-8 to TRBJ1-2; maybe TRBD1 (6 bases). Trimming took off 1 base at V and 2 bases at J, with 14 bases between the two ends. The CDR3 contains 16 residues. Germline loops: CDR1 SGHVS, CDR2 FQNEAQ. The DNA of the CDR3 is TGTGCCAGCAGCTTAGGCGGGGGCGGGTCAAACTATGGCTACACCTTC. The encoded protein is CASSLGGGGSNYGYTF.

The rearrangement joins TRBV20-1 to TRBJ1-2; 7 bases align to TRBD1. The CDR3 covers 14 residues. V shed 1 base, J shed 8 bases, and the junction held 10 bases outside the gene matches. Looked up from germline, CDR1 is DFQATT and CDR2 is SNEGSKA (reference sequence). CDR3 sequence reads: CSARAYQGGGGYTF. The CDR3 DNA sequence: TGCAGTGCTAGAGCCTATCAGGGGGGCGGGGGCTACACCTTC.